A selection of T cell receptor beta chains follows, all from one sample in a study of identical twins. Via MiXCR, TCRdb re-called the 5' RACE reads, giving one row per CDR3 protein. The table lists fewer than 650,000 distinct CDR3 sequences, about 7% of them singletons. The sample was also reused in another study, on yellow fever vaccine responses in identical twins.

Material for sequencing was PBMCs. These receptors all stem from a woman between 18 and 30 years old in good health. Each CDR3 is given with its conserved first and last residue. D genes are given only for firm matches. Some rows have no size entry. The others give once, few or many, or a class for an expanded clone.

v_gene	d_gene	len	j_gene	abundance	CDR3nt	CDR3aa
TRBV9	NA	13	TRBJ2-1	few	TGTGCCAGCAGCGTATCGGACTACAATGAGCAGTTCTTC	CASSVSDYNEQFF
TRBV11-3	TRBD2	15	TRBJ2-3	many	TGTGCCAGCAGCTTAATCGGGAGGGGAACAGATACGCAGTATTTT	CASSLIGRGTDTQYF
TRBV3-1	NA	14	TRBJ2-7	NA	TGTGCCAGCAGCCAGGGCAGGGGGAGGTACGAGCAGTACTTC	CASSQGRGRYEQYF
TRBV6-1	NA	13	TRBJ2-5	few	TGTGCCAGCGTGGGGCGGGACGAAGAGACCCAGTACTTC	CASVGRDEETQYF
TRBV11-2	NA	14	TRBJ2-2	NA	TGTGCCAGCAGCTTAGAAAATAACCCCGGGGAGCTGTTTTTT	CASSLENNPGELFF
TRBV28	TRBD1	15	TRBJ1-3	many	TGTGCCAGCAGATCTCAGGGGGCGCAGGGAAACACCATATATTTT	CASRSQGAQGNTIYF
TRBV10-1	NA	13	TRBJ1-2	few	TGCGCCAGCAGTTCGACAGAAAGCTATGGCTACACCTTC	CASSSTESYGYTF
TRBV29-1	NA	14	TRBJ2-5	NA	TGCAGCGTTGTTCTGGAGGCTGGGCGGGGGACCCAGTACTTC	CSVVLEAGRGTQYF
TRBV12-3/TRBV12-4	NA	14	TRBJ2-3	few	TGTGCCAGCAGCCGGGGCGGGATAACAGATACGCAGTATTTT	CASSRGGITDTQYF
TRBV3-1	NA	16	TRBJ1-5	many	TGTGCCAGCAGCCAAGACCTGGACACTATCAATCAGCCCCAGCATTTT	CASSQDLDTINQPQHF
TRBV7-2	TRBD2	19	TRBJ2-3	few	TGTGCCAGCAGCTTGGCTGGGCATACTAGCGGGAGATGGGGAGATACGCAGTATTTT	CASSLAGHTSGRWGDTQYF
TRBV6-2/TRBV6-3	TRBD2	15	TRBJ2-1	NA	TGTGCCAGCAGAGCCACTAGCGGCTACGACAATGAGCAGTTCTTC	CASRATSGYDNEQFF
TRBV6-1	NA	15	TRBJ2-1	many	TGTGCCAGCAGATCCCCCGGACTGGACTACAATGAGCAGTTCTTC	CASRSPGLDYNEQFF
TRBV12-3/TRBV12-4	TRBD1	13	TRBJ1-1	few	TGTGCCAGCAGATTCTCAGGGGGCACTGAAGCTTTCTTT	CASRFSGGTEAFF
TRBV28	NA	14	TRBJ2-5	many	TGTGCCAGCAGTTTGGGCAGTTACCAAGAGACCCAGTACTTC	CASSLGSYQETQYF
TRBV7-2	TRBD2	16	TRBJ2-3	NA	TGTGCCAGCAGCTTAGCCGGGGGGACCTGCACAGATACGCAGTATTTT	CASSLAGGTCTDTQYF
TRBV5-1	TRBD1	14	TRBJ1-1	few	TGCGCCAGCAGCCCGGACAGGGTAGTCTCTGAAGCTTTCTTT	CASSPDRVVSEAFF
TRBV7-9	NA	13	TRBJ1-1	few	TGTGCTTGGAACAGGGAAGGGAACACTGAAGCTTTCTTT	CAWNREGNTEAFF
TRBV20-1	NA	13	TRBJ2-5	few	TGCAAACGATCCGGTCAGCTCCAAGAGACCCAGTACTTC	CKRSGQLQETQYF
TRBV6-1	TRBD2	14	TRBJ2-5	few	TGTGCCAGCCAGGTGGCGGGAGTGCTGGAGACCCAGTACTTC	CASQVAGVLETQYF
TRBV6-5	NA	12	TRBJ2-1	NA	TGTGCCAGCAGTGGACAGTACAGGGAGCAGTTCTTC	CASSGQYREQFF
TRBV6-5	NA	14	TRBJ2-1	many	TGTGCCAGCAGTTCCAGGAGGGTACACAATGAGCAGTTCTTC	CASSSRRVHNEQFF
TRBV21-1	NA	13	TRBJ2-7	many	TGTGCCAGCAGCCGACACCTGGCTAACGAGCAGTACTTC	CASSRHLANEQYF
TRBV7-2	NA	13	TRBJ2-4	few	TGTGCCAGCAGTACCAGACTCAAAAACATTCAGTACTTC	CASSTRLKNIQYF
TRBV7-2	TRBD1	15	TRBJ2-7	many	TGTGCCAGCAGCTTAGTTCCAGGGGGCGTCGACGAGCAGTACTTC	CASSLVPGGVDEQYF
TRBV3-1	NA	15	TRBJ2-3	few	TGTGCCAGCAGCCAAGTATTGGCAGGCACAGATACGCAGTATTTT	CASSQVLAGTDTQYF
TRBV12-5	NA	15	TRBJ2-6	NA	TGTGCTAGTGGTTTGGGAGTCTCTGGGGCCAACGTCCTGACTTTC	CASGLGVSGANVLTF
TRBV6-6	TRBD1	11	TRBJ1-1	few	TGTGCCAGCAGGAACGACAGGGGTGCTTTCTTT	CASRNDRGAFF
TRBV28	TRBD1	15	TRBJ1-2	many	TGTGCCAGCAGCAATTGGGGACAGGGAAACTATGGCTACACCTTC	CASSNWGQGNYGYTF
TRBV6-5	NA	15	TRBJ2-5	few	TGTGCCAGCAGTTACTCGAGGACGGAACAAGAGACCCAGTACTTC	CASSYSRTEQETQYF
TRBV10-3	NA	13	TRBJ1-2	NA	TGTGCCATCAGCGGAACAGGGATCCATGGCTACACCTTC	CAISGTGIHGYTF
TRBV2	NA	14	TRBJ2-2	few	TGTGCCAGCAGCTTACAGGGTATGACCGGGGAGCTGTTTTTT	CASSLQGMTGELFF
TRBV6-2/TRBV6-3	NA	14	TRBJ2-5	many	TGTGCCAGCAGTTACACAGGGTTTTCGGAGACCCAGTACTTC	CASSYTGFSETQYF
TRBV5-1	TRBD1	12	TRBJ1-1	many	TGCGCCAGCTCAGAGACAGGGGCTGAAGCTTTCTTT	CASSETGAEAFF
TRBV18	NA	14	TRBJ1-4	NA	TGTGCCAGCTCACCACAGGGCTCTAATGAAAAACTGTTTTTT	CASSPQGSNEKLFF
TRBV3-1	NA	13	TRBJ2-1	few	TGTGCCAGCAGCCCCCGCGGTAAAAATGAGCAGTTCTTC	CASSPRGKNEQFF
TRBV4-2	NA	17	TRBJ2-2	many	TGTGCCAGCAGCCATTTCTGGGACCCTCCCTCCACCGGGGAGCTGTTTTTT	CASSHFWDPPSTGELFF
TRBV5-1	TRBD1	14	TRBJ2-5	NA	TGCGCCAGCACCACTGGACAGGGACAAGAGACCCAGTACTTC	CASTTGQGQETQYF
TRBV19	TRBD2	15	TRBJ2-5	NA	TGTGCCAGTAGTATCTTAGCGGGGGGCCAAGAGACCCAGTACTTC	CASSILAGGQETQYF
TRBV29-1	NA	14	TRBJ2-5	NA	TGCAGCGTTGAAGGGGTGGGGGCACAAGAGACCCAGTACTTC	CSVEGVGAQETQYF
TRBV5-1	NA	15	TRBJ2-7	NA	TGCGCCAGCACCCTCGGTTACGGGAGTAAACACGAGCAGTACTTC	CASTLGYGSKHEQYF
TRBV20-1	NA	14	TRBJ2-7	NA	TGCAGTGCCCTTTTCCAGCAAGGCTCCTACGAGCAGTACTTC	CSALFQQGSYEQYF
TRBV3-1	TRBD1	17	TRBJ2-6	many	TGTGCCAGCAGCCAAGAATCCAAGGGGGCAGTGGCCAACGTCCTGACTTTC	CASSQESKGAVANVLTF
TRBV5-1	NA	13	TRBJ1-1	many	TGCGCCAGCAGCTTGGGACGGGACACTGAAGCTTTCTTT	CASSLGRDTEAFF
TRBV6-1	TRBD2	15	TRBJ2-2	NA	TGTGCCAGCAGACAACTAGCGGGGATGGACGGGGAGCTGTTTTTT	CASRQLAGMDGELFF
TRBV5-1	NA	15	TRBJ1-1	NA	TGCGCCAGCAGCTTGGACGCCTATATGAACACTGAAGCTTTCTTT	CASSLDAYMNTEAFF
TRBV5-6	NA	14	TRBJ1-2	many	TGTGCCAGCAGCTTCACCGGGACCGACGATGGCTACACCTTC	CASSFTGTDDGYTF
TRBV24-1	TRBD1	13	TRBJ2-1	many	TGTGCCACCAGATGGACAGGGCGAAATGAGCAGTTCTTC	CATRWTGRNEQFF
TRBV20-1	NA	13	TRBJ2-5	NA	TGCAGTTGCCAAGGGGCCCTCCAAGAGACCCAGTACTTC	CSCQGALQETQYF
TRBV5-1	TRBD2	16	TRBJ2-2	few	TGCGCCAGCAGCCCAAGCGGGAGGTCTTACACCGGGGAGCTGTTTTTT	CASSPSGRSYTGELFF
TRBV18	NA	17	TRBJ2-4	NA	TGTGCCAGCTCACCACCGGCAAGGCAGTTAGCCAAAAACATTCAGTACTTC	CASSPPARQLAKNIQYF
TRBV11-2	NA	12	TRBJ2-3	many	TGTGCCAGCAGCCGTAATCGCTATACGCAGTATTTT	CASSRNRYTQYF
TRBV15	TRBD2	13	TRBJ2-3	few	TGTGCAACCAGCTTCTTAGCGGGAGACACGCAGTATTTT	CATSFLAGDTQYF
TRBV24-1	TRBD2	17	TRBJ2-2	NA	TGTGCCACCAGCGGTCGGGGTAGCGGGTCGAACACCGGGGAGCTGTTTTTT	CATSGRGSGSNTGELFF
TRBV20-1	NA	12	TRBJ1-4	NA	TGCAGCCTTGCCGGACAGAACGAAAAACTGTTTTTT	CSLAGQNEKLFF
TRBV7-2	TRBD1	16	TRBJ2-5	NA	TGTGCCAGCAGCTTAGGGCCCGACAGGGGCCAAGAGACCCAGTACTTC	CASSLGPDRGQETQYF
TRBV7-6	TRBD2	14	TRBJ2-5	NA	TGTGCCAGCAGCCCCCTTCTGGGGGGGGAGACCCAGTACTTC	CASSPLLGGETQYF
TRBV7-9	TRBD2	17	TRBJ2-1	few	TGTGCCAGCAGCTTATTGGCGGGAGGTCCTCATCACAATGAGCAGTTCTTC	CASSLLAGGPHHNEQFF
TRBV6-1	NA	15	TRBJ1-5	NA	TGTGCCAGCAGTGAAGCGCTGGGGGCGCATCAGCCCCAGCATTTT	CASSEALGAHQPQHF